The rows below give T cell receptor beta chains drawn from one sample of a study of T cells in Graves' hyperthyroidism and ophthalmopathy. TCRdb reprocessed the multiplex PCR reads via MiXCR and lists one record per CDR3 protein. This table holds hundreds of thousands of distinct CDR3 sequences, about 20% found once. Sequences were obtained from blood. The receptors derive from a middle-aged man with Graves' ophthalmopathy. The CDR3 runs from the conserved cysteine through the conserved F or W. The D gene is left open where the match is weak. The size of a clone is reported for some rows only, either as once, few or many, or as a class for expanded clones.

clone size	D gene	V gene	J gene	CDR3 protein	CDR3 DNA
NA	NA	TRBV7-9	TRBJ1-1	CASSTNRADMNTEAFF	TGTGCCAGCAGCACAAACCGGGCGGACATGAACACTGAAGCTTTCTTT
many	TRBD1	TRBV11-2	TRBJ2-1	CASSSRQGNNEQFF	TGTGCCAGCAGTTCACGACAGGGAAACAATGAGCAGTTCTTC
NA	TRBD1	TRBV20-1	TRBJ2-1	CSVRDPGTDSYNEQFF	TGCAGTGTACGAGACCCTGGGACAGACTCCTACAATGAGCAGTTCTTC
many	TRBD1	TRBV11-2	TRBJ2-1	CASSSLSGQGHEQFF	TGTGCCAGCAGCTCCCTTTCCGGACAGGGCCATGAGCAGTTCTTC
many	NA	TRBV28	TRBJ2-7	CASTQNRAEQYF	TGTGCCAGCACCCAAAATAGGGCCGAGCAGTACTTC
many	TRBD1	TRBV18	TRBJ2-1	CASSPQGARIDEQFF	TGTGCCAGCTCACCACAGGGGGCAAGAATCGATGAGCAGTTCTTC
NA	NA	TRBV11-2	TRBJ2-4	CASSYSDALAKNIQYF	TGTGCCAGCAGTTACTCGGATGCTCTAGCCAAAAACATTCAGTACTTC
few	NA	TRBV20-1	TRBJ2-5	CSASPLLSRQETQYF	TGCAGTGCTAGCCCCCTCTTAAGCCGCCAAGAGACCCAGTACTTC
many	TRBD1	TRBV7-9	TRBJ2-5	CASSPGDRVALGTQYF	TGTGCCAGCAGCCCTGGGGACAGGGTCGCGCTTGGGACCCAGTACTTC
NA	NA	TRBV14	TRBJ2-7	CASSQDGEGLESSSYEQYF	TGTGCCAGCAGCCAAGATGGTGAGGGGCTGGAATCCTCCTCCTACGAGCAGTACTTC
NA	NA	TRBV6-2/TRBV6-3	TRBJ2-1	CASNRGLDNEQFF	TGTGCCAGCAACAGGGGACTAGACAATGAGCAGTTCTTC
many	NA	TRBV20-1	TRBJ2-4	CSARRGNEGIQYF	TGCAGTGCTAGGCGGGGAAACGAGGGCATTCAGTACTTC
NA	TRBD2	TRBV19	TRBJ2-7	CASSMSGGSGYEQYF	TGTGCCAGTAGTATGTCTGGCGGGAGCGGCTACGAGCAGTACTTC
NA	NA	TRBV27	TRBJ1-6	CASSLSPGTPGGSPLHF	TGTGCCAGCAGTTTATCGCCCGGGACACCGGGTGGTTCACCCCTCCACTTT
many	NA	TRBV3-1	TRBJ2-3	CASSQAATGADTQYF	TGTGCCAGCAGCCAAGCCGCCACGGGGGCAGATACGCAGTATTTT
many	TRBD2	TRBV29-1	TRBJ2-5	CSVGVAGGRETQYF	TGCAGCGTTGGAGTAGCGGGAGGGAGGGAGACCCAGTACTTC
many	NA	TRBV7-3	TRBJ2-1	CASSQRANLGNEQFF	TGTGCCAGCAGCCAAAGGGCCAACCTTGGAAATGAGCAGTTCTTC
many	TRBD2	TRBV12-3/TRBV12-4	TRBJ2-1	CASSLRGAGGPYNEQFF	TGTGCCAGCAGTTTACGGGGGGCGGGAGGACCCTACAATGAGCAGTTCTTC
many	TRBD1	TRBV6-2/TRBV6-3	TRBJ2-7	CASSYSVGDGTGAFPSLYEQYF	TGTGCCAGCAGTTACTCAGTCGGGGACGGGACAGGGGCCTTCCCCTCTCTGTACGAGCAGTACTTC
NA	TRBD2	TRBV11-2	TRBJ2-5	CASKPGLAHQETQYF	TGTGCCAGTAAGCCGGGACTAGCGCACCAAGAGACCCAGTACTTC
few	NA	TRBV4-1	TRBJ2-7	CASTPRFTGSYEQYF	TGCGCCAGCACCCCGAGATTTACAGGGAGCTACGAGCAGTACTTC
few	TRBD2	TRBV25-1	TRBJ2-3	CASSQITRGSTDTRYF	TGTGCCAGCAGTCAGATCACGCGGGGGAGCACAGATACGCGGTATTTT
NA	NA	TRBV25-1	TRBJ1-1	CASTGGPMNTEAFF	TGTGCCAGCACTGGCGGTCCCATGAACACTGAAGCTTTCTTT
few	NA	TRBV6-1	TRBJ1-2	CASRPQGTNYGYTF	TGTGCCAGCAGACCTCAGGGCACCAACTATGGCTACACCTTC
many	NA	TRBV30	TRBJ2-7	CAWSRTRGEQYF	TGTGCCTGGAGTAGGACCCGTGGCGAGCAGTACTTC
NA	NA	TRBV12-3/TRBV12-4	TRBJ1-5	CASSSGFADQPQHF	TGTGCCAGCAGTTCGGGTTTCGCCGATCAGCCCCAGCATTTT
NA	TRBD2	TRBV15	TRBJ2-1	CATAGGNSYNEQFF	TGTGCCACCGCCGGGGGGAACTCCTACAATGAGCAGTTCTTC
few	TRBD1	TRBV9	TRBJ1-1	CASTPAGAGTGGLRDTEAFF	TGTGCCAGCACCCCCGCGGGAGCCGGGACAGGGGGACTTAGGGACACTGAAGCTTTCTTT
NA	TRBD1	TRBV30	TRBJ2-2	CVWSDGQGGTGELFF	TGTGTCTGGAGTGACGGACAGGGTGGGACCGGGGAGCTGTTTTTT
NA	TRBD1	TRBV6-2/TRBV6-3	TRBJ2-7	CASSLTTPRTGASEEHYEQYF	TGTGCCAGCTCACTTACCACTCCCCGCACAGGGGCATCCGAGGAACACTACGAGCAGTACTTC
few	NA	TRBV7-9	TRBJ2-7	CASSLTSGRQYF	TGTGCCAGCAGCTTAACCTCTGGAAGGCAGTACTTC
many	TRBD1	TRBV7-3	TRBJ2-1	CASSLRDRVYNEQFF	TGTGCCAGCAGCTTAAGGGACAGGGTTTACAATGAGCAGTTCTTC
many	NA	TRBV5-1	TRBJ2-5	CASSLAGLPQETQYF	TGCGCCAGCAGCTTGGCCGGACTGCCTCAAGAGACCCAGTACTTC
NA	TRBD1	TRBV29-1	TRBJ2-3	CSVDFAERDRAGDTQYF	TGCAGCGTTGACTTCGCTGAGCGGGACAGGGCCGGAGATACGCAGTATTTT
few	NA	TRBV6-1	TRBJ2-3	CASSEADGGTDTQYF	TGTGCCAGCAGTGAAGCCGATGGGGGAACAGATACGCAGTATTTT
many	TRBD1	TRBV5-6	TRBJ2-7	CASSWRLATGAYEQYF	TGTGCCAGCAGCTGGAGGCTTGCGACAGGGGCCTACGAGCAGTACTTC
NA	TRBD1	TRBV7-9	TRBJ1-3	CASSQGQGLGGNTIYF	TGTGCCAGCAGCCAAGGACAGGGTCTTGGTGGAAACACCATATATTTT
many	NA	TRBV6-1	TRBJ2-7	CASSLGATYEQYF	TGTGCCAGCAGCTTAGGGGCAACCTACGAGCAGTACTTC
many	TRBD1	TRBV7-9	TRBJ2-1	CASSPGQGTYNEQFF	TGTGCCAGCAGCCCGGGACAGGGAACTTACAATGAGCAGTTCTTC
few	NA	TRBV7-9	TRBJ2-5	CASSLGGPSVETQYF	TGTGCCAGCAGCTTAGGGGGACCTAGCGTGGAGACCCAGTACTTC
many	NA	TRBV12-3/TRBV12-4	TRBJ1-1	CASSFDSYTEAFF	TGTGCCAGCAGTTTTGACTCTTACACTGAAGCTTTCTTT
NA	NA	TRBV6-5	TRBJ1-2	CASSYSVGGAGYGYTF	TGTGCCAGCAGTTACTCGGTAGGGGGTGCAGGATATGGCTACACCTTC
many	TRBD1	TRBV7-2	TRBJ2-7	CASSSDRGGEQYF	TGTGCCAGCAGCTCGGACAGGGGTGGCGAGCAGTACTTC
many	TRBD2	TRBV12-3/TRBV12-4	TRBJ2-7	CASSLTSGASEQYF	TGTGCCAGCAGCTTGACTAGCGGAGCCTCCGAGCAGTACTTC
many	NA	TRBV5-1	TRBJ2-7	CASSFAHGLLIYEQYF	TGCGCCAGCAGCTTCGCACACGGGCTCTTGATCTACGAGCAGTACTTC
many	NA	TRBV11-3	TRBJ1-5	CASSPYIGQPQHF	TGTGCCAGCAGTCCATACATCGGTCAGCCCCAGCATTTT
many	TRBD2	TRBV11-2	TRBJ2-5	CASSLGLGAGGPQQYF	TGTGCCAGCAGCTTGGGCCTCGGAGCGGGGGGGCCTCAACAGTACTTC
NA	TRBD1	TRBV5-1	TRBJ1-5	CASSLGSGGVNQPQHF	TGCGCCAGCAGCTTGGGTTCAGGGGGGGTGAATCAGCCCCAGCATTTT
many	NA	TRBV30	TRBJ2-3	CARAHQDTQYF	TGTGCCCGGGCCCATCAAGATACGCAGTATTTT
few	NA	TRBV13	TRBJ2-1	CASSSRGGGYNEQFF	TGTGCCAGCAGCTCCCGAGGGGGTGGCTACAATGAGCAGTTCTTC
many	NA	TRBV18	TRBJ1-1	CASSLTDEKNTEAFF	TGTGCCAGCTCCCTAACGGACGAGAAGAACACTGAAGCTTTCTTT
many	TRBD1	TRBV20-1	TRBJ2-1	CSARDRDRAYNEQFF	TGCAGTGCTAGAGATCGGGACAGGGCCTACAATGAGCAGTTCTTC
NA	TRBD2	TRBV29-1	TRBJ2-1	CSVAGTSSGREQFF	TGCAGCGTCGCCGGGACTAGCTCTGGTCGCGAGCAGTTCTTC
once	NA	TRBV5-1	TRBJ1-5	CASSFDRNQPQHF	TGCGCCAGCAGCTTTGACAGGAATCAGCCCCAGCATTTT
few	TRBD1	TRBV24-1	TRBJ1-5	CATSLTGSQPQHF	TGTGCCACCAGTTTGACAGGGAGTCAGCCCCAGCATTTT